A single TCR beta chain is shown here with its context. Its antigen is not known. The table came from immunoSEQ multiplex PCR; TCRdb's copy has only in-frame clones and leaves some out. This repertoire shows about 160,000 clones, 94% found once; its top ten account for roughly 1.3%. This record belongs to a study of T cell responses to AZD1222 COVID-19 vaccine. Notes on the study in general: Epitopes outside B.1.351 and B.1.1.7 mutated regions reportedly drew nearly half of spike TCRs.

Germline assignment: CDR1 SNHLY and CDR2 FYNNEI. V lost 4 bases to trimming and J lost 1 base, with 12 bases between them. The CDR3 is made up of 15 amino acids. This sample comprised peripheral blood, obtained on day 0 of AZD1222 vaccination. The receptor was derived from an adult in good health. The chain uses TRBV2 and TRBJ2-3; possible D gene TRBD2, 5 bases. The CDR3 protein is CASSGRAARTDTQYF. CDR3 DNA: TGTGCCAGCAGTGGTCGAGCGGCCCGCACAGATACGCAGTATTTT.